The 7 T cell receptor beta chains reported below all come from one sample, sequenced in a study of spatial heterogeneity in lung cancer. Via MiXCR, TCRdb re-called the 5' RACE reads, giving one row per CDR3 protein. Counted here are fewer than 65,000 distinct CDR3 sequences, about 5.9% occurring once; the ten biggest clones make up roughly 14%. Time point here: sample taken at primary tumor resection. Here the sequenced sample was PBMCs, taken at surgery. These TCRs come from a female donor with early-stage non-small cell lung cancer.

This clonotype was seen at least ten times. The chain couples TRBV6-5 to TRBJ2-2, with 10 bases lining up with TRBD2. Trimming at V came to 4 bases and at J to 0 bases, leaving 8 bases not matched to a gene. CDR3 size: 18 residues. Germline lookup yields CDR1 MNHEY and CDR2 SVGAGI. The CDR3 loop is CASSSPAGLAPNTGELFF. CDR3 nucleotide sequence: TGTGCCAGCAGTTCTCCGGCGGGACTAGCGCCGAACACCGGGGAGCTGTTTTTT.

This clonotype was counted between two and nine times. At one end, the junction sequence differs from germline, possibly due to a read error. J is TRBJ1-1 and V is TRBV7-9; TRBD1 matches at 10 bases. The CDR3 spans 15 residues. CDR1 and CDR2 (germline): SEHNR, FQNEAQ (reference sequence). CDR3 region: CASSLRQGADTEAFF. CDR3 coding DNA: TGTGCCAGCAGCTTACGACAGGGGGCAGACACTGAGGCTTTCTTT.

This clonotype was detected many times. The chain links TRBV27 to TRBJ2-7; weak D call: TRBD2 (5 bases). Germline CDR1 reads MNHEY; CDR2 reads SMNVEV (reference sequence). The CDR3 extends over 15 amino acids. The V end was cut by 5 bases, the J end by 6 bases, with 20 bases between. The CDR3 region has the DNA TGTGCCAGCAGTAACCAACTGCGAGGGTCCGGCGAGCAGTACGTC. It specifies CASSNQLRGSGEQYV.

This clonotype was seen repeatedly, ten times or more. V is TRBV15 and J is TRBJ2-5; perhaps D is TRBD1 or TRBD2 (7 bases each). The V end was cut by 4 bases, the J end by 5 bases, with 14 bases between. Germline V lookup: CDR1 LNHNV, CDR2 YYDKDF (reference sequence). This CDR3 has 14 amino acids. The CDR3 coding sequence is TGTGCCACCAGCACCAGGGGGGGCGGGGAGACCCAGTACTTC. It is translated as CATSTRGGGETQYF. Supplemented by reference TRBV15 and TRBJ2-5, the full variable domain reads DAMVIQNPRYQVTQFGKPVTLSCSQTLNHNVMYWYQQKSSQAPKLLFHYYDKDFNNEADTPDNFQSRRPNTSFCFLDIRSPGLGDTAMYLCATSTRGGGETQYFGPGTRLLVL.

The chain links TRBV5-1 to TRBJ1-2; no definite D call. This CDR3 spans 13 amino acids. The V and J ends lost 4 bases and 8 bases respectively, with 15 bases between them. Germline CDR1 SGHRS, CDR2 YFSETQ. In nucleotides, the CDR3 is TGCGCCAGCAGCGGCGCCTTAGGCTGGGGCTACACCTTC. Translation: CASSGALGWGYTF. The variable domain in full, with the rest retrieved from reference TRBV5-1 and TRBJ1-2, is KAGVTQTPRYLIKTRGQQVTLSCSPISGHRSVSWYQQTPGQGLQFLFEYFSETQRNKGNFPGRFSGRQFSNSRSEMNVSTLELGDSALYLCASSGALGWGYTFGSGTRLTVV.

This clonotype was seen more than once but under ten times. The chain joins TRBV28 to TRBJ1-2, with D unclear. Trimming removed 7 bases at V and 4 bases at J, with 13 bases between. The CDR3 spans 13 residues. Germline lookup yields CDR1 MDHEN and CDR2 SYDVKM. The CDR3 DNA is TGTGCCAGCACCCAGACGGTTCTCTATGGCTACACCTTC. This sequence encodes CASTQTVLYGYTF.

This rearrangement joins TRBV12-5 to TRBJ2-5; a weak D match, TRBD2 (5 bases). Germline V gene data show CDR1 as LGHNT and CDR2 as FRNRAP. CDR3 length equals 13 residues. With 6 bases removed from V and 2 bases from J, the gap between germline ends came to 10 bases. CDR3: CASGSPGQETQYF. CDR3 sequence (DNA): TGTGCTAGTGGGTCCCCGGGACAAGAGACCCAGTACTTC. Together with reference TRBV12-5 and TRBJ2-5, the CDR3 gives the full variable domain: DARVTQTPRHKVTEMGQEVTMRCQPILGHNTVFWYRQTMMQGLELLAYFRNRAPLDDSGMPKDRFSAEMPDATLATLKIQPSEPRDSAVYFCASGSPGQETQYFGPGTRLLVL.